Below are 27 T cell receptor beta chains sequenced from a single sample in a study of blood T cell repertoires in COVID-19. Profiled with immunoSEQ multiplex PCR; TCRdb holds only in-frame clones, not every one. The table lists about 32,000 clones, more than 80% of them singletons. Material: peripheral blood. The receptors stem from a male donor with active COVID-19.

The J gene is TRBJ2-1, the V gene TRBV27; 11 bases map to TRBD2. Germline V CDR1 and CDR2: MNHEY, SMNVEV (reference sequence). There are 13 residues in the CDR3. The V gene end was trimmed by 3 bases and the J gene end by 13 bases; junction bases not matched to a gene: 5. CDR3: CASSFLAGGLQFF. DNA of the CDR3: TGTGCCAGCAGTTTCCTAGCGGGGGGACTTCAGTTCTTC.

The chain has TRBV5-6 and TRBJ1-2; D gene unclear. Trimming stripped 4 bases from V and 4 bases from J, with 17 bases between. There are 15 residues in the CDR3. The V gene's germline CDR1 is SGHDT and CDR2 YYEEEE. Written as DNA, the CDR3 is TGTGCCAGCAGCCCCCCCCTCTCCGGGTCCTATGGCTACACCTTC. This sequence encodes CASSPPLSGSYGYTF. The variable domain in full, completed from reference TRBV5-6 and TRBJ1-2, reads DAGVTQSPTHLIKTRGQQVTLRCSPKSGHDTVSWYQQALGQGPQFIFQYYEEEERQRGNFPDRFSGHQFPNYSSELNVNALLLGDSALYLCASSPPLSGSYGYTFGSGTRLTVV.

The CDR3 coding sequence is TGTGCCAGCAGCCCCACTTACGGGACAGGGGTAGGGGCTTTCTTT. Protein product: CASSPTYGTGVGAFF. This chain connects TRBV11-2 to TRBJ1-1; 10 positions match TRBD1. The V segment lost 5 bases and the J segment 11 bases; nucleotides outside the gene matches: 14. CDR1 and CDR2 (germline): SGHAT, FQNNGV. The CDR3 sequence is 15 residues long.

The genes are TRBV12-3 or TRBV12-4 and TRBJ2-1; 7 bases agree with TRBD2. The CDR3 consists of 13 residues. J gave up 2 bases and V 7 bases, and 2 bases lay outside the gene matches. In DNA, the CDR3 is TGTGCCAGCACTGGGGGGGCCTACAATGAGCAGTTCTTC. Translating it yields CASTGGAYNEQFF.

The chain recombines TRBV19 with TRBJ2-2; 10 bases agree with TRBD2. V lost 6 bases, J lost 1 base, and 2 bases stayed unmatched. Germline CDR1 reads LNHDA; CDR2 reads SQIVND (reference sequence). The CDR3 is 15 residues long. The CDR3 reads CASRRLAGNTGELFF. DNA for the CDR3: TGTGCCAGTAGGCGACTAGCGGGGAACACCGGGGAGCTGTTTTTT.

This clone was found a few times. This sequence joins TRBV10-1 and TRBJ2-5; possible D gene TRBD1, 6 bases. This CDR3 contains 15 residues. Deletions cut 3 bases from V and 2 bases from J, with 13 bases between. Germline V gives CDR1 WNHNN, CDR2 SYGVQD (reference sequence). The CDR3 DNA reads TGCGCCAGCAGTGAAGGGGGTACGGGGCAAGAGACCCAGTACTTC. Protein sequence: CASSEGGTGQETQYF.

V gene TRBV7-9 combines with J gene TRBJ1-2; 9 bases fit TRBD1. J was trimmed by 5 bases and V by 9 bases; bases with no gene match: 13. The CDR3 sequence is 15 residues long. Germline V gene data show CDR1 as SEHNR and CDR2 as FQNEAQ (reference sequence). CDR3 sequence (DNA): TGTGCCAGTACTACCGGGACAGGGAGTAGTTATGGCTACACCTTC. Its protein is CASTTGTGSSYGYTF.

This clone was picked up one time. The rearrangement joins TRBV2 to TRBJ1-2, with a weak D call TRBD1 (5 bases). CDR3 length equals 16 residues. Germline values: CDR1 SNHLY, CDR2 FYNNEI. V lost 5 bases and J 0 bases, leaving 16 bases between the germline ends. The CDR3 DNA is TGTGCCAGCAGTTACGCTCAGGGCTTCGCTAACTATGGCTACACCTTC. Translated: CASSYAQGFANYGYTF.

The table lists this clone with a few counts. The gene calls are TRBV4-2 and TRBJ1-5; D unclear. From germline, CDR1 is LGHNA and CDR2 YNFKEQ. This CDR3 is built from 16 residues. V dropped 4 bases and J dropped 2 bases, with 15 bases sitting between them. The CDR3 nucleotides are TGTGCCAGCAGCCCCGCGGGCGGTACTGGCAATCAGCCCCAGCATTTT. Residues: CASSPAGGTGNQPQHF.

The chain combines TRBV4-2 with TRBJ2-1; 12 bases match TRBD1. V trimming: 0 bases; J trimming: 8 bases; junction bases outside the gene matches: 5. This CDR3 comprises 16 residues. CDR1 and CDR2 from the germline V gene are LGHNA and YNFKEQ. In nucleotides, the CDR3 is TGTGCCAGCAGCCAAGACGGCGGGACAGGGGGCTATGAGCAGTTCTTC. As protein: CASSQDGGTGGYEQFF.

The V and J genes are TRBV18 and TRBJ1-3, with TRBD1 matching 9 bases. From germline, CDR1 is KGHSH and CDR2 LQKENI. The CDR3 sequence is 17 residues long. J gave up 0 bases and V 0 bases, and 3 bases lay outside the gene matches. The DNA for the CDR3 is TGTGCCAGCTCACCACCTCGGGACAGGGACTCTGGAAACACCATATATTTT. Protein: CASSPPRDRDSGNTIYF.

The chain links TRBV6-6 to TRBJ1-3; possibly TRBD1 for D (5 bases). The CDR3 extends over 16 amino acids. V was trimmed by 2 bases and J by 1 base, leaving 12 bases between them. Germline V gene data show CDR1 as MNHNY and CDR2 as SVGAGI (reference sequence). CDR3 sequence: CASSYPRGLSGNTIYF. The CDR3 coding sequence is TGTGCCAGCAGTTACCCGCGGGGCTTGTCTGGAAACACCATATATTTT.

This chain links TRBV6-5 with TRBJ1-5; D remains ambiguous. Germline V lookup: CDR1 MNHEY, CDR2 SVGAGI. The CDR3 contains 14 residues. Trimming stripped 6 bases from V and 6 bases from J, with 15 bases between. The CDR3 sequence is CASRFRVRGQPQHF. CDR3 in DNA: TGTGCCAGCAGGTTTAGGGTTCGGGGTCAGCCCCAGCATTTT.

V usage is TRBV5-1 and J usage is TRBJ1-2; TRBD1 agrees at 7 bases. Germline CDR1 SGHRS, CDR2 YFSETQ. V shed 4 bases, J shed 5 bases, and the junction held 14 bases outside the gene matches. This CDR3 has 16 amino acids. CDR3 sequence: CASSPGMQGVNYGYTF. CDR3 bases: TGCGCCAGCAGCCCTGGGATGCAGGGGGTGAATTATGGCTACACCTTC.

The chain links TRBV7-2 to TRBJ1-3, with D tentatively TRBD1 (6 bases). Between the trimmed V and J ends, which lost 4 bases and 1 base, there was a span of 11 bases. The CDR3 is made up of 15 amino acids. The germline CDR1 and CDR2 sequences are SGHTA and FQGNSA. In DNA form, the CDR3 reads TGTGCCAGCAGCTGGACAGTCGGTTCTGGAAACACCATATATTTT. It specifies CASSWTVGSGNTIYF. Variable domain in full (rest from reference TRBV7-2 and TRBJ1-3): GAGVSQSPSNKVTEKGKDVELRCDPISGHTALYWYRQSLGQGLEFLIYFQGNSAPDKSGLPSDRFSAERTGGSVSTLTIQRTQQEDSAVYLCASSWTVGSGNTIYFGEGSWLTVV.

The rearrangement joins TRBV6-5 to TRBJ1-1; a possible D gene is TRBD1 (6 bases). The CDR3 sequence is 16 residues long. V dropped 0 bases and J dropped 3 bases, with 14 bases sitting between them. Germline CDR1 MNHEY, CDR2 SVGAGI. CDR3: CASSYSTGYRYTEAFF. The DNA of the CDR3 is TGTGCCAGCAGTTACTCGACAGGTTATAGATACACTGAAGCTTTCTTT.

The chain combines TRBV20-1 with TRBJ2-7; 7 positions agree with TRBD1. Germline V gene sequence: CDR1 DFQATT, CDR2 SNEGSKA (reference sequence). The CDR3 runs 12 residues. After removal of 6 bases from V and 5 bases from J, the junction contained 7 bases not matched to a gene. In nucleotides, the CDR3 is TGCAGTGCGAGTGACAGGGCTAACGAGCAGTACTTC. Its translation is CSASDRANEQYF.

This rearrangement joins TRBV27 to TRBJ2-5; TRBD2 aligns across 7 bases. This CDR3 has 13 amino acids. Losses at the gene ends were 6 bases for V and 5 bases for J; bases not matched to a gene: 6. CDR1 MNHEY and CDR2 SMNVEV come from the germline V gene (reference sequence). CDR3 DNA: TGTGCCAGCAGACTCTTGGGGGGGGAGACCCAGTACTTC. Translating it yields CASRLLGGETQYF.

For the CDR3, the DNA is TGTGCCAGCAGCGCCGATGGGCACTTCTCTGGAAACACCATATATTTT. Its protein product is CASSADGHFSGNTIYF. The chain has TRBV9 and TRBJ1-3; D ambiguous. The germline CDR1 and CDR2 sequences are SGDLS and YYNGEE. This CDR3 is built from 16 residues. The V end was cut by 3 bases, the J end by 0 bases, with 13 bases between.

The V call is TRBV27, the J call TRBJ2-2, with D tentatively TRBD1 (6 bases). CDR1 and CDR2 from the germline V gene are MNHEY and SMNVEV (reference sequence). The CDR3 consists of 16 residues. V was clipped by 3 bases and J by 5 bases, with 16 bases between them. The CDR3 spells CASSFNRASRTGELFF. The CDR3 nucleotides are TGTGCCAGCAGTTTTAACAGGGCGTCTCGAACCGGGGAGCTGTTTTTT.

The V gene is TRBV6-6, the J gene TRBJ1-1; maybe TRBD1 (6 bases). The germline V and J ends were trimmed by 7 bases and 12 bases, with 21 bases remaining between them. The CDR3 covers 13 residues. Looked up from germline, CDR1 is MNHNY and CDR2 is SVGAGI (reference sequence). DNA of the CDR3: TGTGCCAGCACCGACAGGTATGATGTGACTACTTTCTTT. Its protein product is CASTDRYDVTTFF.

The chain couples TRBV29-1 to TRBJ2-7; D call uncertain. Trimming stripped 3 bases from V and 1 base from J, with 7 bases between. Germline V gene sequence: CDR1 SQVTM, CDR2 ANQGSEA. This CDR3 is 12 amino acids long. CDR3 amino acids: CSVESPSYEQYF. The CDR3, as DNA: TGCAGCGTTGAGTCTCCGTCCTACGAGCAGTACTTC.

This chain joins TRBV12-3 or TRBV12-4 and TRBJ2-1, with no clear D. The CDR3 consists of 13 residues. V lost 3 bases and J lost 6, with 9 bases in between. The CDR3 DNA is TGTGCCAGCAGTTTTTCTGGCCGCAATGAGCAGTTCTTC. Protein: CASSFSGRNEQFF.

The chain recombines TRBV4-3 with TRBJ2-1; possibly TRBD1 for D (5 bases). CDR3 size: 16 residues. Germline V CDR1 and CDR2: LGHNA, YSLEER. V lost 0 bases and J lost 0, with 9 bases in between. CDR3 residues: CASSQDRASSYNEQFF. For the CDR3, the DNA is TGCGCCAGCAGCCAAGACAGGGCTAGCTCCTACAATGAGCAGTTCTTC.

V and J are TRBV7-8 and TRBJ1-5; 7 bases map to TRBD1. With 0 bases clipped from V and 3 bases from J, the junction kept 5 bases outside the gene matches. There are 16 residues in the CDR3. The germline gives CDR1 SGHVS, CDR2 FQNEAQ. CDR3 nucleotide sequence: TGTGCCAGCAGCTTAGCGGCAGGGGGTATCAATCAGCCCCAGCATTTT. It is translated as CASSLAAGGINQPQHF. Drawing the rest from reference TRBV7-8 and TRBJ1-5, the complete variable domain is GAGVSQSPRYKVAKRGQDVALRCDPISGHVSLFWYQQALGQGPEFLTYFQNEAQLDKSGLPSDRFFAERPEGSVSTLKIQRTQQEDSAVYLCASSLAAGGINQPQHFGDGTRLSIL.

The rearrangement uses TRBV9 and TRBJ1-1, with unresolved D. V shed 3 bases and J shed 2 bases, with 11 bases lying between them. Germline-derived CDR1 and CDR2 are SGDLS and YYNGEE. CDR3 length: 14 residues. This CDR3 is CASSGTATNTEAFF. In DNA form, the CDR3 reads TGTGCCAGCAGCGGAACAGCTACCAACACTGAAGCTTTCTTT.

The chain is built from TRBV6-5 and TRBJ1-2; D is uncertain. V was clipped by 7 bases and J by 8 bases, with 17 bases between them. The germline gives CDR1 MNHEY, CDR2 SVGAGI. CDR3 length: 13 residues. This chain's CDR3 is CASTQDQVRGYTF. The CDR3 DNA is TGTGCCAGCACCCAGGATCAGGTTCGAGGCTACACCTTC.